This TCR beta chain was recovered during a study of beta chain features in type 1 diabetes. V lost 5 bases to trimming and J lost 7 bases; unmatched junction nucleotides: 5. CDR3 length: 15 residues. Germline V gene data show CDR1 as SEHNR and CDR2 as FQNEAQ (reference sequence). The study reverse transcribed the entire isolated RNA, so it sequenced expressed TCRB transcripts. Produced via immunoSEQ multiplex PCR; TCRdb's table is partial and in-frame only. The data show just over 450,000 clones, 30% seen once. A CD45RO/CCR7/CD25/CD127/CD95/CD27 panel sorted naive, central memory, regulatory and stem cell-like memory CD4+ cells. Study findings and constraints: Shorter TCRB CDR3s, moderately but significantly so, marked every one of the four CD4+ subsets in Type 1 diabetes patients. Whatever favoring of shorter templates PCR might show would apply equally to patients and controls.

As regards this clone: What it binds is unknown.

Specimen: naive CD4+ T cells from blood. This clonotype was sampled from a man in his late teens or twenties in good health. The rearrangement joins TRBV7-9 to TRBJ2-7; 16 nucleotides match TRBD2. CDR3 residues: CASSPGTSGREEQYF. The CDR3 bases are TGTGCCAGCAGCCCCGGGACTAGCGGGAGGGAGGAGCAGTACTTC.